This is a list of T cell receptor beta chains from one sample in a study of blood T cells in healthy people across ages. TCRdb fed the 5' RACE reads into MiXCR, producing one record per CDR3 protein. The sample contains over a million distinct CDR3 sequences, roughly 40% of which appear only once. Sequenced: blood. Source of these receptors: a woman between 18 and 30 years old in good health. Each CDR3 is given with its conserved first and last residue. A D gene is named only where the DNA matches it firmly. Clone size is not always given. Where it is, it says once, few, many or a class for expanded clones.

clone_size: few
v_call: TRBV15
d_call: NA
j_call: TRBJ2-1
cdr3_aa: CATSGRDLLNEQFF
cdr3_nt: TGTGCCACCTCTGGTCGGGACCTTCTCAATGAGCAGTTCTTC

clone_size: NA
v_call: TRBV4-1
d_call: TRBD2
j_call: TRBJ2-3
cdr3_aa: CASSQKGLAGSTDTQYF
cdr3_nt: TGCGCCAGCAGCCAGAAGGGACTAGCGGGGAGCACAGATACGCAGTATTTT

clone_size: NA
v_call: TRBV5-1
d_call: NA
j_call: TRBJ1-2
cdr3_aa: CASSLYGTEGRGGYTF
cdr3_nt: TGCGCCAGCAGCTTGTATGGGACCGAAGGTCGGGGAGGCTACACCTTC

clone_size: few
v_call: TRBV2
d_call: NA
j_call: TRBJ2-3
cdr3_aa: CSSGGDTDTQYF
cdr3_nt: TGTTCCTCCGGAGGAGACACAGATACGCAGTATTTT

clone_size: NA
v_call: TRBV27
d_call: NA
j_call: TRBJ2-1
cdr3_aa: CASSFGTAYYNEQFF
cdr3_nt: TGTGCCAGCAGTTTCGGGACGGCCTACTACAATGAGCAGTTCTTC

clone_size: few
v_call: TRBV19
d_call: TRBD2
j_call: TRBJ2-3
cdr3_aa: CASSVPSGRDLRPDTQYF
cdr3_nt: TGTGCCAGTAGTGTTCCTAGCGGGAGGGACCTCCGGCCAGATACGCAGTATTTT

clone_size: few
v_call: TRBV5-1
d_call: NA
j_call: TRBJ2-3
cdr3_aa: CASSLDESTDTQYF
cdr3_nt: TGCGCCAGCAGCTTGGACGAGAGCACAGATACGCAGTATTTT

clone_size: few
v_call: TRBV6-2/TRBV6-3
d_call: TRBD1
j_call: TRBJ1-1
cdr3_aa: CASSQGAGAFF
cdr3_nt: TGTGCCAGCAGTCAGGGGGCGGGAGCTTTCTTT

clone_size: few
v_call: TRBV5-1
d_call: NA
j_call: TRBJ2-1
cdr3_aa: CASSLGGTGLNEQFF
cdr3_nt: TGCGCCAGCAGCTTGGGTGGTACAGGACTGAATGAGCAGTTCTTC

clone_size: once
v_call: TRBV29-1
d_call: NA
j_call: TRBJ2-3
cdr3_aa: CSVGVGGFTATQYF
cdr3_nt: TGCAGCGTTGGAGTTGGTGGATTTACAGCTACGCAGTATTTT

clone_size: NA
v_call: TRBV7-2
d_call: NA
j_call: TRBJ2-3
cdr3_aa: CASPHAQGTDRWDTQYF
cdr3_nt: TGTGCCAGCCCACACGCGCAAGGGACCGACCGCTGGGATACGCAGTATTTT

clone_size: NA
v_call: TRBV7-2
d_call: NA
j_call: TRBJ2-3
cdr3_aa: CASSLLQGGEDTQYF
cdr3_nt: TGTGCCAGCAGCTTACTACAGGGCGGGGAAGATACGCAGTATTTT

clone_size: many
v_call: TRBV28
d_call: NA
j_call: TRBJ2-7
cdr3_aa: CASSLKVSIEQYF
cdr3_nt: TGTGCCAGCAGTTTAAAGGTCTCGATTGAGCAGTACTTC

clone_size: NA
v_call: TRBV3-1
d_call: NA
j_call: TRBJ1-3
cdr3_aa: CASSLSPSGPGNTIYF
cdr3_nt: TGTGCCAGCAGCCTTTCACCTTCCGGGCCTGGAAACACCATATATTTT

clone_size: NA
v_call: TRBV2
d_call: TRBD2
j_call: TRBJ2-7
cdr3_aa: CASSAPPGLGYEQYF
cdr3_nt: TGTGCCAGCAGTGCGCCGCCGGGACTAGGTTACGAGCAGTACTTC

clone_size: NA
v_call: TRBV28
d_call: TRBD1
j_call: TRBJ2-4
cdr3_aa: CASKGGVWVRDIQYF
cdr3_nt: TGTGCCAGCAAAGGGGGCGTTTGGGTTAGGGACATTCAGTACTTC

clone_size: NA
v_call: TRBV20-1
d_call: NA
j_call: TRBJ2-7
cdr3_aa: CSARSGLPSSYNEQYF
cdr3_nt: TGCAGTGCCCGAAGTGGACTCCCCAGCTCCTACAATGAGCAGTACTTC

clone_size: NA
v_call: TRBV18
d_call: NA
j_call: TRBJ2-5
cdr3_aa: CASSPHPKETQYF
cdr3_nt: TGTGCCAGCTCACCACACCCCAAAGAGACCCAGTACTTC

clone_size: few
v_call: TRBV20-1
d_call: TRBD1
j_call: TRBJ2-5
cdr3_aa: CSARDDRGPTGETQYF
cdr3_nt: TGCAGTGCTAGAGATGACAGGGGCCCAACGGGAGAGACCCAGTACTTC

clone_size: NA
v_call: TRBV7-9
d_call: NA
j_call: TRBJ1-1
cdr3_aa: CASSYRGVVNTEAFF
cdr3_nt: TGTGCCAGCAGTTATAGGGGGGTGGTGAACACTGAAGCTTTCTTT

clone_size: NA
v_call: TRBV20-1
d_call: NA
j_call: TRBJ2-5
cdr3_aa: CSARHSGNQETQYF
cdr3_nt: TGCAGTGCTAGACATTCCGGGAACCAAGAGACCCAGTACTTC

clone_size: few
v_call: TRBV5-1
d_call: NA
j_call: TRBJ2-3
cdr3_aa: CASSYSTDADTQYF
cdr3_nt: TGCGCCAGCAGCTACTCCACGGACGCAGATACGCAGTATTTT

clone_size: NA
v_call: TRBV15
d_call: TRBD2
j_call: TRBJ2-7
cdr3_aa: CATQRDYPYEQYF
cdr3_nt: TGTGCCACCCAACGGGACTACCCCTACGAGCAGTACTTC

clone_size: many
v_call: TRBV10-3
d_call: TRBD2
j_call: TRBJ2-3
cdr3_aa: CAIDAGGPSDTQYF
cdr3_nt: TGTGCCATCGATGCGGGAGGGCCCTCAGATACGCAGTATTTT